What follows are 28 T cell receptor beta chains derived from one specimen sequenced in a study of beta chain features in type 1 diabetes. Antigens of these TCRs are unknown. Every isolated RNA sample was fully reverse transcribed, so sequencing captured expressed TCRB transcripts. The repertoire was sequenced with immunoSEQ multiplex PCR; TCRdb's copy has only in-frame clones and lacks some. This repertoire shows 150,000 to 200,000 clones, 8.5% to 10% found once; its top ten account for roughly 0.7%. General observations from the study: Shortening that was moderate but significant affected the TCRB CDR3s of Type 1 diabetes patients in all four CD4+ subsets.

Sequenced input: central memory CD4+ T cells from blood. Source of these receptors: a woman in her twenties or thirties with type 1 diabetes.

A few counts support this clone. The genes are TRBV30 and TRBJ1-2; D is possibly TRBD1 (6 bases). This CDR3 is built from 13 residues. Trimming shortened V by 7 bases and J by 1 base, and 13 bases separated the two germline ends. Germline CDR1 reads GTSNPN; CDR2 reads SVGIG (reference sequence). The CDR3 here is CASLRGFNYGYTF. The CDR3 DNA reads TGTGCCTCCCTGAGGGGGTTTAACTATGGCTACACCTTC.

The V call is TRBV2, the J call TRBJ2-7; 9 nucleotides align to TRBD2. Germline values: CDR1 SNHLY, CDR2 FYNNEI. The CDR3 sequence is 14 residues long. The ends lost 5 bases at V and 7 bases at J; junction bases unmatched: 9. The CDR3 sequence: CASSWREGIKEQYF. DNA for the CDR3: TGTGCCAGCAGTTGGCGGGAGGGGATTAAAGAGCAGTACTTC.

The rearrangement joins TRBV6-6 to TRBJ2-1; 9 positions agree with TRBD2. The V segment lost 6 bases and the J segment 2 bases; nucleotides outside the gene matches: 5. Per germline, CDR1 MNHNY and CDR2 SVGAGI (reference sequence). The CDR3 length is 15 residues. CDR3 bases: TGTGCCAGCAGCCAACTAGCGGGCCCCTACAATGAGCAGTTCTTC. It is translated as CASSQLAGPYNEQFF.

The chain couples TRBV25-1 to TRBJ1-2, with 9 bases fitting TRBD1. Trimming at V came to 4 bases and at J to 0 bases, leaving 6 bases not matched to a gene. CDR3 length: 16 amino acids. Germline lookup yields CDR1 MGHDK and CDR2 SYGVNS. CDR3 DNA: TGTGCCAGCAGTGCTGGACAGGGGTTGGCTAACTATGGCTACACCTTC. Its translation is CASSAGQGLANYGYTF.

V and J are TRBV19 and TRBJ2-1; perhaps TRBD2 as D (6 bases). This CDR3 is built from 16 residues. Germline V gene lookup returns CDR1 LNHDA and CDR2 SQIVND (reference sequence). V shed 4 bases and J shed 0 bases, with 13 bases lying between them. CDR3 sequence (DNA): TGTGCCAGTAGTAGGCTGGCGGGATCCTCCTACAATGAGCAGTTCTTC. Amino acids: CASSRLAGSSYNEQFF. Variable domain in full (rest from reference TRBV19 and TRBJ2-1): DGGITQSPKYLFRKEGQNVTLSCEQNLNHDAMYWYRQDPGQGLRLIYYSQIVNDFQKGDIAEGYSVSREKKESFPLTVTSAQKNPTAFYLCASSRLAGSSYNEQFFGPGTRLTVL.

The chain combines TRBV11-1 with TRBJ1-1; D remains unclear. From germline, CDR1 is SGHAT and CDR2 FQDESV (reference sequence). CDR3 size: 14 residues. The ends were cut back, 4 bases at V and 0 bases at J, with 9 bases in the middle. The CDR3 is CASSSQLMNTEAFF. In nucleotides, the CDR3 is TGTGCCAGCAGCTCTCAACTGATGAACACTGAAGCTTTCTTT.

This clone came up once. The chain has TRBV9 and TRBJ2-5, with D possibly matching TRBD2 (6 bases). This CDR3 has 13 amino acids. Trimming took 4 bases from V and 10 from J, leaving 17 bases between them. Germline CDR1 is SGDLS and CDR2 is YYNGEE. The CDR3 is CASSSGSPTGQYF. Here the CDR3 DNA reads TGTGCCAGCAGCTCCGGGAGTCCAACGGGCCAGTACTTC.

The chain joins TRBV11-2 to TRBJ1-4; D uncertain. Trimming cost V 5 bases and J 0 bases, with 7 bases left between them. The CDR3 length is 14 residues. Looked up from germline, CDR1 is SGHAT and CDR2 is FQNNGV. The chain's CDR3 is CASSATATNEKLFF. The CDR3 coding sequence is TGTGCCAGCAGCGCAACAGCAACTAATGAAAAACTGTTTTTT. The full variable domain, in which reference TRBV11-2 and TRBJ1-4 provide the parts outside the CDR3, is EAGVAQSPRYKIIEKRQSVAFWCNPISGHATLYWYQQILGQGPKLLIQFQNNGVVDDSQLPKDRFSAERLKGVDSTLKIQPAKLEDSAVYLCASSATATNEKLFFGSGTQLSVL.

The rearrangement uses TRBV4-1 and TRBJ2-3; D is perhaps TRBD1 (8 bases). Germline lookup yields CDR1 MGHRA and CDR2 YSYEKL. The CDR3 contains 15 residues. V was cut by 2 bases and J by 6 bases, with 15 bases left in between. The CDR3 reads CASSQLGQGGDTQYF. The CDR3, as DNA: TGCGCCAGCAGCCAACTCGGACAGGGAGGGGATACGCAGTATTTT.

The rearrangement joins TRBV7-9 to TRBJ2-1; D is perhaps TRBD1 (7 bases). Germline CDR1 reads SEHNR; CDR2 reads FQNEAQ (reference sequence). Trimming took 5 bases from V and 7 from J, leaving 12 bases between them. The CDR3 runs to 13 residues. The CDR3 DNA reads as TGTGCCAGCAGCATACAGGGGAGGAATGAGCAGTTCTTC. The encoded protein is CASSIQGRNEQFF.

This chain uses TRBV5-4 with TRBJ1-1; 9 bases are shared with TRBD1. This CDR3 has 15 residues. V lost 0 bases to trimming and J lost 5 bases; unmatched junction nucleotides: 5. Germline V lookup: CDR1 SGHNT, CDR2 YYREEE (reference sequence). CDR3 nucleotide sequence: TGTGCCAGCAGCTTGGGGGACAGGGAGGTTACTGAAGCTTTCTTT. This sequence encodes CASSLGDREVTEAFF.

This clone was detected a few times. This chain connects TRBV5-1 to TRBJ2-2; 10 nucleotides agree with TRBD1. There are 15 residues in the CDR3. Germline loops: CDR1 SGHRS, CDR2 YFSETQ. The trim removed 2 bases at V and 6 bases at J, leaving 4 bases unmatched. CDR3 DNA: TGCGCCAGCAGCTTCGGGACAGGGGTGTCCGGGGAGCTGTTTTTT. Residues: CASSFGTGVSGELFF.

A few counts support this clone. The genes are TRBV14 and TRBJ2-5; D gene ambiguous. The germline CDR1 and CDR2 sequences are SGHDN and FVKESK. This CDR3 spans 14 amino acids. V lost 0 bases and J 9 bases, leaving 14 bases between the germline ends. CDR3 residues: CASSQEERSSAQYF. CDR3 bases: TGTGCCAGCAGCCAAGAGGAGAGATCCTCGGCCCAGTACTTC.

The V gene is TRBV7-2, the J gene TRBJ2-1, with TRBD2 matching over 11 bases. This CDR3 has 14 residues. Per the germline V gene, CDR1 is SGHTA and CDR2 is FQGNSA. V was clipped by 7 bases and J by 4 bases; unmatched bases: 3. Written as DNA, the CDR3 is TGTGCCAGCAAACTAGCGGGGGTATACAATGAGCAGTTCTTC. It is translated as CASKLAGVYNEQFF.

The chain is built from TRBV19 and TRBJ2-1, with TRBD2 matching 9 bases. The CDR3 totals 16 residues. CDR1 and CDR2 from the germline V gene are LNHDA and SQIVND (reference sequence). V lost 3 bases, J lost 3 bases, and 6 bases stayed unmatched. The CDR3 reads CASSILTSGYYNEQFF. The CDR3, as DNA: TGTGCCAGTAGTATTTTGACTAGCGGTTACTACAATGAGCAGTTCTTC.

The chain has TRBV6-5 and TRBJ2-3; TRBD2 matches 8 bases. Germline V gene sequence: CDR1 MNHEY, CDR2 SVGAGI. CDR3 length: 14 residues. The chain's CDR3 is CVTRRGRMADTQYF. The CDR3 DNA is TGTGTTACGCGGCGCGGGAGGATGGCAGATACGCAGTATTTT.

This clone was counted between two and nine times. The chain couples TRBV5-1 to TRBJ1-4; weak D call: TRBD1 (6 bases). The CDR3 length is 16 residues. Per germline, CDR1 SGHRS and CDR2 YFSETQ. V lost 4 bases to trimming and J lost 8 bases, with 21 bases between them. The CDR3 sequence is CASSLGSTGMEEKLFF. The CDR3 DNA reads TGCGCCAGCAGCCTTGGGTCTACAGGGATGGAAGAAAAACTGTTTTTT.

This chain links TRBV15 with TRBJ2-1, with 10 bases aligning to TRBD2. V lost 1 base and J lost 4; bases outside the gene matches: 7. CDR3 size: 17 residues. Germline V lookup: CDR1 LNHNV, CDR2 YYDKDF (reference sequence). CDR3 sequence (DNA): TGTGCCACCAGCAGAGGGTCTAGCGGGAGTGGTTACAATGAGCAGTTCTTC. Translation gives CATSRGSSGSGYNEQFF.

J is TRBJ1-2 and V is TRBV29-1; 9 bases are shared with TRBD1. V was clipped by 6 bases and J by 4 bases; unmatched bases: 6. Germline-derived CDR1 and CDR2 are SQVTM and ANQGSEA. The CDR3 totals 13 residues. For the CDR3, the DNA is TGCAGCGTGGACGACAGGGGGGCCTATGGCTACACCTTC. Translated, it gives CSVDDRGAYGYTF.

This clone turned up a few times. The chain carries TRBV7-9 and TRBJ1-1; D is perhaps TRBD1 (6 bases). CDR3 length equals 14 residues. Trimming shortened V by 2 bases and J by 2 bases, and 9 bases separated the two germline ends. Germline V lookup: CDR1 SEHNR, CDR2 FQNEAQ (reference sequence). In nucleotides, the CDR3 is TGTGCCAGCAGCTTACAGGGGATCAACACTGAAGCTTTCTTT. Protein product: CASSLQGINTEAFF.

Here the CDR3 reads CASSSGTAGDIQYF. The CDR3 bases are TGTGCCAGCAGTTCCGGGACGGCGGGGGACATTCAGTACTTC. V is TRBV6-5 and J is TRBJ2-4; TRBD2 agrees at 7 bases. CDR1 is MNHEY, CDR2 SVGAGI, per germline. V shed 4 bases and J 8 bases; nucleotides not matched to a gene: 8. CDR3 length: 14 amino acids.

This clone was observed a few times. This chain links TRBV5-4 with TRBJ2-5; possibly TRBD2 for D (6 bases). The germline CDR1 and CDR2 sequences are SGHNT and YYREEE (reference sequence). The V and J ends lost 4 bases and 6 bases respectively, with 16 bases between them. This CDR3 has 14 residues. In nucleotides, the CDR3 is TGTGCCAGCAGCAGAGGGACTTCCCCACAGACCCAGTACTTC. As protein: CASSRGTSPQTQYF.

The gene calls are TRBV6-5 and TRBJ2-5, with 13 positions matching TRBD2. Germline CDR1 MNHEY, CDR2 SVGAGI. The trim removed 0 bases at V and 7 bases at J, leaving 5 bases unmatched. This CDR3 is 16 amino acids long. Here the CDR3 DNA reads TGTGCCAGCAGTTACTCGAGACTAGCGGGAGGCGGGACCCAGTACTTC. Translation: CASSYSRLAGGGTQYF.

This chain uses TRBV29-1 with TRBJ2-3; D is unclear. This CDR3 spans 12 amino acids. The germline V gene has CDR1 SQVTM and CDR2 ANQGSEA. V was trimmed by 6 bases and J by 2 bases, leaving 9 bases between them. The CDR3 bases are TGCAGCGTCGAGATTTCCACAGATACGCAGTATTTT. Translating it yields CSVEISTDTQYF.

J is TRBJ1-2 and V is TRBV6-5, with no clear D. From germline, CDR1 is MNHEY and CDR2 SVGAGI. V gave up 4 bases and J gave up 8 bases, with 11 bases separating them. The CDR3 loop spans 12 amino acids. CDR3 sequence: CASSLSPHGYTF. DNA of the CDR3: TGTGCCAGCAGTTTAAGTCCACACGGCTACACCTTC.

This clone was counted a few times. The rearrangement joins TRBV2 to TRBJ1-2, with D uncertain. The CDR3 is 13 amino acids. From germline, CDR1 is SNHLY and CDR2 FYNNEI. Trimming stripped 6 bases from V and 4 bases from J, with 12 bases between. CDR3 nucleotides: TGTGCCAGCAGCCCGCGCGCAGGCTATGGCTACACCTTC. Amino acids: CASSPRAGYGYTF. Together with reference TRBV2 and TRBJ1-2, the CDR3 gives the full variable domain: EPEVTQTPSHQVTQMGQEVILRCVPISNHLYFYWYRQILGQKVEFLVSFYNNEISEKSEIFDDQFSVERPDGSNFTLKIRSTKLEDSAMYFCASSPRAGYGYTFGSGTRLTVV.

The J gene is TRBJ1-2, the V gene TRBV28; 8 bases align to TRBD1. J lost 4 bases, V lost 6 bases, and 7 bases had no gene match. Germline V gives CDR1 MDHEN, CDR2 SYDVKM. CDR3 length equals 14 residues. CDR3 sequence (DNA): TGTGCCAGCAGCCAGGGGGCTCAAAGCTATGGCTACACCTTC. Translated, it gives CASSQGAQSYGYTF.

This clone was detected a few times. V and J are TRBV30 and TRBJ1-2; 11 positions agree with TRBD1. From germline, CDR1 is GTSNPN and CDR2 SVGIG (reference sequence). V was clipped by 5 bases and J by 7 bases; unmatched bases: 6. The length of the CDR3 is 13 residues. CDR3 nucleotides: TGTGCCTGGCGTGGGACAGGGGGGTTTGGCTACACCTTC. It is translated as CAWRGTGGFGYTF.